This TCR beta chain comes out of a study of blood T cell repertoires in COVID-19. The wider study: Acute and convalescent COVID-19 samples came from the United States, Italy and Spain. The analysed material was cDNA or gDNA that came from T cells, B-cell-depleted T cells, or PBMCs.

The authors' processing: Reference gene primers were amplified, and this amplification served to estimate nucleated cell counts. Repertoires were generated with immunoSEQ multiplex PCR, while TCRdb's copy carries only in-frame clones and drops some. That table gives V, J and clone size, and the DNA gave D and trimming. This sample has about 100,000 clones, with 85% to 95% found just once. The CDR3 totals 16 residues. After removal of 4 bases from V and 4 bases from J, the junction contained 13 bases not matched to a gene. The germline V gene encodes CDR1 SGHDT and CDR2 YYEEEE. The V and J genes are TRBV5-6 and TRBJ2-5; 7 nucleotides line up with TRBD1. Source material: peripheral blood. This receptor was identified in a man aged 45-65 years with active COVID-19. CDR3 residues: CASSRAPTGTVETQYF. The CDR3 bases are TGTGCCAGCAGCCGGGCACCGACCGGGACAGTAGAGACCCAGTACTTC.